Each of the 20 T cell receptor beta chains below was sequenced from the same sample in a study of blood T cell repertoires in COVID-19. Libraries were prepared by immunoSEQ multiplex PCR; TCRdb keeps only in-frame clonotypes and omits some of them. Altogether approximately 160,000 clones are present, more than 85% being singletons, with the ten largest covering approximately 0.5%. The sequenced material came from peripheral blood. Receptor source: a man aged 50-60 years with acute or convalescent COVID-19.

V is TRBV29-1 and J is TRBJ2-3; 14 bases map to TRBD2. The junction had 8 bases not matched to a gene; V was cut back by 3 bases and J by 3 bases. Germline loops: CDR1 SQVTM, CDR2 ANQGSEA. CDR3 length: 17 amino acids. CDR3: CSVEGTSGRVGTDTQYF. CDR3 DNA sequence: TGCAGCGTTGAGGGGACTAGCGGGAGAGTGGGTACAGATACGCAGTATTTT.

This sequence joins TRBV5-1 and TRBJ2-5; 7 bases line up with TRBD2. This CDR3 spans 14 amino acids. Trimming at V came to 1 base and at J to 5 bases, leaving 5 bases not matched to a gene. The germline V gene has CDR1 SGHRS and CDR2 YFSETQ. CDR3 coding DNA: TGCGCCAGCAGCTTGCGCGGGAGCTTGGAGACCCAGTACTTC. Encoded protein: CASSLRGSLETQYF. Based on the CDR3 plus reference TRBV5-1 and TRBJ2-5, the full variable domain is KAGVTQTPRYLIKTRGQQVTLSCSPISGHRSVSWYQQTPGQGLQFLFEYFSETQRNKGNFPGRFSGRQFSNSRSEMNVSTLELGDSALYLCASSLRGSLETQYFGPGTRLLVL.

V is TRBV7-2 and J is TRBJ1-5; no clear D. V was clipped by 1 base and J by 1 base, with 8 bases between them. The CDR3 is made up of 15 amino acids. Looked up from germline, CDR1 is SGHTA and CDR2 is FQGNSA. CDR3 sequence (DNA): TGTGCCAGCAGCTTAGGGCATGCAAGCAATCAGCCCCAGCATTTT. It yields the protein CASSLGHASNQPQHF.

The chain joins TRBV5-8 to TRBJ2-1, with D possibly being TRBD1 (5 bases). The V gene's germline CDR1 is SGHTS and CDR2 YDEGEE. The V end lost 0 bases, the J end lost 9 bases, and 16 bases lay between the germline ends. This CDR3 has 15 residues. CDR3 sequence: CASSLASIQVGEQFF. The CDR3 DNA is TGTGCCAGCAGCTTGGCCTCGATACAGGTGGGTGAGCAGTTCTTC.

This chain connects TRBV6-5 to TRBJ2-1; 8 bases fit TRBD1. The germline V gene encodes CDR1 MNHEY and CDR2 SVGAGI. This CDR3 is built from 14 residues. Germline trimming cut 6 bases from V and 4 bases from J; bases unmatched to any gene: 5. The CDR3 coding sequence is TGTGCCAGCAGACCAGGGGGCAATTACAATGAGCAGTTCTTC. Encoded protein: CASRPGGNYNEQFF.

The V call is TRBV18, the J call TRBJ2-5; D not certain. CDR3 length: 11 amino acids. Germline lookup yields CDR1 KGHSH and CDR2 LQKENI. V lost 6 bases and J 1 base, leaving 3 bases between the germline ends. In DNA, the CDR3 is TGTGCCAGCTCCGGCCAAGAGACCCAGTACTTC. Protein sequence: CASSGQETQYF.

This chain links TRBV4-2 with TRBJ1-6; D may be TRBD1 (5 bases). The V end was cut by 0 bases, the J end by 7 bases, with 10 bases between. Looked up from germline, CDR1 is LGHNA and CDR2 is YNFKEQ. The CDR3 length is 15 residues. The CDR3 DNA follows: TGTGCCAGCAGCCAAGACAGGGTGGGAAATTCACCCCTCCACTTT. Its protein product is CASSQDRVGNSPLHF.

Here the CDR3 reads CASISTGCSGNTIYF. The CDR3 coding sequence is TGTGCCAGCATTTCAACAGGGTGCTCTGGAAACACCATATATTTT. This chain uses TRBV21-1 with TRBJ1-3; whether TRBD1, the table's D call, matches the DNA was not checked. TRBV21-1 is shown as a pseudogene. CDR3 length equals 15 residues.

The chain's CDR3 is CASSHVAGAYEQYF. Here the CDR3 DNA reads TGTGCCAGCAGCCATGTCGCCGGGGCCTACGAGCAGTACTTC. The rearrangement uses TRBV7-8 and TRBJ2-7; D might be TRBD2 (5 bases). Between the trimmed V and J ends, which lost 5 bases and 2 bases, there was a span of 13 bases. There are 14 residues in the CDR3. The germline gives CDR1 SGHVS, CDR2 FQNEAQ.

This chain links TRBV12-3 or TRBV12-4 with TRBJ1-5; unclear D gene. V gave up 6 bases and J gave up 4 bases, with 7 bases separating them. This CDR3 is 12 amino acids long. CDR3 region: CASSLANQPQHF. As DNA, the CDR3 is TGTGCCAGCAGCCTTGCGAATCAGCCCCAGCATTTT.

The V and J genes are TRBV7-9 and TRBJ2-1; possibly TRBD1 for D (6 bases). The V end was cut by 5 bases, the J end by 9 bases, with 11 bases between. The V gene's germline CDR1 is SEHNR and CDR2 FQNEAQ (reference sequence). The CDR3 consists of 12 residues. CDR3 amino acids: CASSRQAGEQFF. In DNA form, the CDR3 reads TGTGCCAGCAGCAGACAGGCCGGTGAGCAGTTCTTC.

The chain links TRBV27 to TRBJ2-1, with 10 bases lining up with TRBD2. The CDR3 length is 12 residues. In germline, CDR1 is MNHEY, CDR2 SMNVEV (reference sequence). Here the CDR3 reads CASSGRADEQFF. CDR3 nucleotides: TGTGCATCCAGCGGGAGGGCCGATGAGCAGTTCTTC.

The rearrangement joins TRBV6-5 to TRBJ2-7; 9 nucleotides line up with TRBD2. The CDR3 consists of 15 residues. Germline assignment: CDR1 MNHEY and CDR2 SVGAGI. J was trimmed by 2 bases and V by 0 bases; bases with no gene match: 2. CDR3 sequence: CASSYSASGAYEQYV. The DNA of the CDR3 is TGTGCCAGCAGTTACTCGGCTAGCGGGGCCTACGAGCAGTACGTC.

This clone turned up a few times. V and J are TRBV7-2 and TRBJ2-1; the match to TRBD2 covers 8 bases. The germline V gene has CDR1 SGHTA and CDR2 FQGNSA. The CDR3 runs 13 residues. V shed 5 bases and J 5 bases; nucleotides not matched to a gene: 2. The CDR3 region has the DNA TGTGCCAGCAGCGAACTAGCGGACAATGAGCAGTTCTTC. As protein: CASSELADNEQFF.

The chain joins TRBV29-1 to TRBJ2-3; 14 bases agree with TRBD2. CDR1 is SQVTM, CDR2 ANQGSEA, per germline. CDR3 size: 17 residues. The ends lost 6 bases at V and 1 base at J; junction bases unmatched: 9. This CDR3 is CSVPGTSGGYGTDTQYF. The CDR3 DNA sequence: TGCAGCGTACCCGGGACTAGCGGGGGTTACGGCACAGATACGCAGTATTTT.

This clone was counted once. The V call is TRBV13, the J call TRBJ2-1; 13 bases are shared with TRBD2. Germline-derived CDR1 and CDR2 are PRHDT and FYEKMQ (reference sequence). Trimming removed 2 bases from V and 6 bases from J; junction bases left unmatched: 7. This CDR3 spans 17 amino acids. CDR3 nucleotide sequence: TGTGCCAGCAGCTTAACTAGCGGGGGGGCCTATTTCAATGAGCAGTTCTTC. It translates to CASSLTSGGAYFNEQFF.

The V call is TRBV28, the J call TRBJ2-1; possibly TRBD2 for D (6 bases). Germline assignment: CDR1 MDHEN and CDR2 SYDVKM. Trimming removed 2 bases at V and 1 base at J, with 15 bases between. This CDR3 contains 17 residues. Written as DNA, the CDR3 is TGTGCCAGCAGTTTAGCGGGGTACTTAGGGTCCTACAATGAGCAGTTCTTC. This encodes CASSLAGYLGSYNEQFF. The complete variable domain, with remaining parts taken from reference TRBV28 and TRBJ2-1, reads DVKVTQSSRYLVKRTGEKVFLECVQDMDHENMFWYRQDPGLGLRLIYFSYDVKMKEKGDIPEGYSVSREKKERFSLILESASTNQTSMYLCASSLAGYLGSYNEQFFGPGTRLTVL.

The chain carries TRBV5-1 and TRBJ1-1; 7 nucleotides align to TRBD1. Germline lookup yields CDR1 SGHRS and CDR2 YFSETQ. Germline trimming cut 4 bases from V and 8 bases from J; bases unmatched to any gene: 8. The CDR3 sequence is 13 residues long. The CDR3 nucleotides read TGCGCCAGCAGCGAGACCGGGACAGACGAAGCTTTCTTT. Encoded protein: CASSETGTDEAFF.

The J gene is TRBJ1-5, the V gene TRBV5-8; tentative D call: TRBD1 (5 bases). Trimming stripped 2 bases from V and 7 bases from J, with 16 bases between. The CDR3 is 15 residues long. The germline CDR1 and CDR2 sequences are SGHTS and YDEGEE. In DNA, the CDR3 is TGTGCCAGCAGCTTATTTCAGGGTCCGATCCAGCCCCAGCATTTT. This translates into CASSLFQGPIQPQHF.

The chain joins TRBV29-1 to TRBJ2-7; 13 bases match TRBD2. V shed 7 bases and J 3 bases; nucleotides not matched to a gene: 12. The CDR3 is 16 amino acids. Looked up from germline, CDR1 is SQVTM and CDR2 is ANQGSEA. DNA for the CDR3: TGCAGCGCCATACCGTGGACTAGCGGGAGTCTCTACGAGCAGTACTTC. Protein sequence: CSAIPWTSGSLYEQYF.